The next 6 T cell receptor beta chains were all read from a single sample in a study of blood T cell repertoires in COVID-19. Profiling relied on immunoSEQ multiplex PCR, and the TCRdb table lists in-frame clones only, not all of them. The repertoire has fewer than 300,000 clones, about nine tenths of them found once; the top ten carry 12%. The sample taken for sequencing was peripheral blood. The receptors shown here come from a woman in her 30s with COVID-19, enrolled during active disease.

The J gene is TRBJ1-1, the V gene TRBV4-1, with 8 bases aligning to TRBD1. J was trimmed by 1 base and V by 7 bases; bases with no gene match: 8. The CDR3 totals 15 residues. Germline lookup yields CDR1 MGHRA and CDR2 YSYEKL. CDR3 in amino acids: CASKIRGRENTEAFF. As DNA, the CDR3 is TGCGCCAGCAAGATCAGGGGGCGGGAGAACACTGAAGCTTTCTTT.

The genes are TRBV6-5 and TRBJ1-1; D might be TRBD1 (5 bases). The length of the CDR3 is 15 residues. Germline CDR1 is MNHEY and CDR2 is SVGAGI. The V end was cut by 7 bases, the J end by 10 bases, with 25 bases between. The CDR3 DNA reads as TGTGCCAGCAATTTGGGGGGAGTGAGCGAATTGTCAGCTTTCTTT. Its translation: CASNLGGVSELSAFF.

V gene TRBV19 combines with J gene TRBJ2-7; maybe TRBD2 (6 bases). The CDR3 sequence is 13 residues long. Between the trimmed V and J ends, which lost 5 bases and 3 bases, there was a span of 11 bases. Germline CDR1 and CDR2: LNHDA and SQIVND (reference sequence). CDR3 in amino acids: CASSAGLGYEQYF. DNA of the CDR3: TGTGCCAGTAGTGCGGGGCTAGGCTACGAGCAGTACTTC.

This clone came up once. V usage is TRBV6-1 and J usage is TRBJ2-3; tentatively, D is TRBD2 (6 bases). Germline V gives CDR1 MNHNS, CDR2 SASEGT. Trimming removed 3 bases from V and 3 bases from J, with 16 bases in between. The CDR3 has 16 residues. CDR3 residues: CASSEEGLYRTDTQYF. The CDR3 nucleotides are TGTGCCAGCAGTGAGGAGGGATTGTACCGTACAGATACGCAGTATTTT.

The chain has TRBV5-4 and TRBJ1-6; D is possibly TRBD1 (6 bases). Germline lookup yields CDR1 SGHNT and CDR2 YYREEE (reference sequence). Deletions cut 4 bases from V and 0 bases from J, with 8 bases between. The length of the CDR3 is 15 residues. The CDR3 sequence is CASSQGGSYNSPLHF. The CDR3 bases are TGTGCCAGCAGCCAAGGGGGCTCCTATAATTCACCCCTCCACTTT.

The gene calls are TRBV3-1 (or the pseudogene TRBV3-2) and TRBJ2-7; 11 bases are a match to TRBD1. Germline CDR1 is LGHDT and CDR2 is YNNKEL (reference sequence). The CDR3 has 15 residues. Trimming cost V 7 bases and J 6 bases; bases outside gene matches: 11. CDR3 loop: CASKGTGGISLEQYF. The CDR3 region has the DNA TGTGCCAGCAAGGGGACAGGGGGGATTTCGCTCGAGCAGTACTTC.